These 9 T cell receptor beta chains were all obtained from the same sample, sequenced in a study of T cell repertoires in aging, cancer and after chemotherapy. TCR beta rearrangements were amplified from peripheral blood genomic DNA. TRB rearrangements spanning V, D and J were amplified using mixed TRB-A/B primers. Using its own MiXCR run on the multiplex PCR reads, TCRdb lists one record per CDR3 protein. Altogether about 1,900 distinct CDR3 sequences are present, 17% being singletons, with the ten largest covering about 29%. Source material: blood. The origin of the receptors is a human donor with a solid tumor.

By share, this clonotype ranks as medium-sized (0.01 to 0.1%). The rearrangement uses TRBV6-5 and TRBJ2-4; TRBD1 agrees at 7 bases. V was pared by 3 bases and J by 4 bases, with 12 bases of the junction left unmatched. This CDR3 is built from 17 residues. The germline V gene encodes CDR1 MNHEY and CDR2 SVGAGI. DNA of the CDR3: TGTGCCAGCAGTTATAGTAAGGGGGCTTGGAAAAAAAACATTCAGTACTTC. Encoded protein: CASSYSKGAWKKNIQYF.

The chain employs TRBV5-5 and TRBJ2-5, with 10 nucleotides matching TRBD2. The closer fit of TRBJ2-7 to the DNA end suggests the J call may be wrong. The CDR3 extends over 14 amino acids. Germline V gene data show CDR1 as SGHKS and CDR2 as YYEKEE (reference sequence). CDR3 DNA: TGTGCCAGCAGAAACAGCGGGGGGGCCTACGAGCAGTACTTC. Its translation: CASRNSGGAYEQYF.

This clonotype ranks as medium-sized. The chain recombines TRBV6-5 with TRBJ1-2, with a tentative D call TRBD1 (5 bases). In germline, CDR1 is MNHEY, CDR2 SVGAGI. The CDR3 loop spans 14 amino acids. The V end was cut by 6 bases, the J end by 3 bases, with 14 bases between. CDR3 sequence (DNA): TGTGCCAGCAGACCCGAGGGGTCCGACTATGGCTACACCTTC. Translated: CASRPEGSDYGYTF.

This CDR3 is CASSVFVGEKLFF. The CDR3, as DNA: TGCGCCAGCAGCGTGTTTGTGGGTGAAAAACTGTTTTTT. This chain links TRBV5-1 with TRBJ1-4, with D hard to call. Trimming cost V 4 bases and J 7 bases, with 11 bases left between them. This CDR3 has 13 residues. Per germline, CDR1 SGHRS and CDR2 YFSETQ. The full variable domain, rest sourced from reference TRBV5-1 and TRBJ1-4, is KAGVTQTPRYLIKTRGQQVTLSCSPISGHRSVSWYQQTPGQGLQFLFEYFSETQRNKGNFPGRFSGRQFSNSRSEMNVSTLELGDSALYLCASSVFVGEKLFFGSGTQLSVL.

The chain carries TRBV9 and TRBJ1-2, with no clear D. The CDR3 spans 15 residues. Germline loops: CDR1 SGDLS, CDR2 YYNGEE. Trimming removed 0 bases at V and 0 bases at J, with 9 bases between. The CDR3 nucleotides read TGTGCCAGCAGCGTAGACGCGTCTTCTAACTATGGCTACACCTTC. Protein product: CASSVDASSNYGYTF.

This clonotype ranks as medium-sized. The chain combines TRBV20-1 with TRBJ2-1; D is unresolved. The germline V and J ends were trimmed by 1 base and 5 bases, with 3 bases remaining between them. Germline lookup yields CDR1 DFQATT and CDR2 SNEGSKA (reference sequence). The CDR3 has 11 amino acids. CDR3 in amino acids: CSARADNEQFF. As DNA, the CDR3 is TGCAGTGCTAGAGCCGACAATGAGCAGTTCTTC.

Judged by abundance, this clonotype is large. The CDR3 sequence: CASSFTRASPAYEQYF. The CDR3 DNA follows: TGTGCCAGCAGCTTCACGAGGGCGTCACCAGCCTACGAGCAGTACTTC. The rearrangement joins TRBV5-5 to TRBJ2-7; the D gene is possibly TRBD2 (5 bases). Germline V CDR1 and CDR2: SGHKS, YYEKEE (reference sequence). V lost 2 bases, J lost 2 bases, and 17 bases lay in between. There are 16 residues in the CDR3.

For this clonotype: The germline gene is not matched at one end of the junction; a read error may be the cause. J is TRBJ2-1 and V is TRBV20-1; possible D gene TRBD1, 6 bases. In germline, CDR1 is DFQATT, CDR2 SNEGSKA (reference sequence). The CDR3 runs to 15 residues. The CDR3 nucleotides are TGCAGTGCTAGACCCACAGGGAGCTCCTACAATGAGCAGTCCTTC. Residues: CSARPTGSSYNEQSF.

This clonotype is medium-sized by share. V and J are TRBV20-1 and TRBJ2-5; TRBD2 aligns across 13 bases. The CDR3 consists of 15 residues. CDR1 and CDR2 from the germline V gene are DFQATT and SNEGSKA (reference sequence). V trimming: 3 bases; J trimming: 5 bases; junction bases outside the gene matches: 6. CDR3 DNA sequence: TGCAGTGCTAGTGCCGAGACTAGCGGGAGGGAGACCCAGTACTTC. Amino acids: CSASAETSGRETQYF.